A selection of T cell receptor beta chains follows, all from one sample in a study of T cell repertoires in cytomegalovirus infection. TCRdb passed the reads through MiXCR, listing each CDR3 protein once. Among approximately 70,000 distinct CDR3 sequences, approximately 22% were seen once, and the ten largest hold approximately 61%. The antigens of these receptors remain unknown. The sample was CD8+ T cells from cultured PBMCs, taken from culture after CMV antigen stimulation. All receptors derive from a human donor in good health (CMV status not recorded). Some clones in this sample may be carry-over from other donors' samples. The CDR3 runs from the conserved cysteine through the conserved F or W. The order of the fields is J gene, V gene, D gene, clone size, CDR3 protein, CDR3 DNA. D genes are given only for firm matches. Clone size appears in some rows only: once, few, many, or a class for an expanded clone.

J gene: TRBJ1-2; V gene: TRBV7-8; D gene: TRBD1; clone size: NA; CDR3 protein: CASSSGTGRAYGYTF; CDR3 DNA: TGTGCCAGCAGCTCCGGGACAGGGCGAGCCTATGGCTACACCTTC
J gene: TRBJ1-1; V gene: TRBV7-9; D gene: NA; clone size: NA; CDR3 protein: CASSLAGPGNTEAFF; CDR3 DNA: TGTGCCAGCAGCTTAGCAGGCCCGGGGAACACTGAAGCTTTCTTT
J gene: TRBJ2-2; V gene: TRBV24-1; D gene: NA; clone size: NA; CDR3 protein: CATSVPSDETGELFF; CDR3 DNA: TGTGCCACCAGTGTTCCTTCCGACGAAACCGGGGAGCTGTTTTTT
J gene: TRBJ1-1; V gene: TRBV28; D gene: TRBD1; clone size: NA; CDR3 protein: CASPTGTEAFF; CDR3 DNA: TGTGCCAGCCCGACAGGGACTGAAGCTTTCTTT
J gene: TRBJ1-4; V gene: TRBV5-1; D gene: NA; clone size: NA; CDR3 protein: CASSSGRRSERGLFF; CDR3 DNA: TGCGCCAGCAGCTCAGGGAGAAGGTCGGAAAGAGGACTGTTTTTT
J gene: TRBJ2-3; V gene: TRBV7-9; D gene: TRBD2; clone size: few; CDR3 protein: CASSSPLAGRPRDTQYF; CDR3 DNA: TGTGCCAGCAGCAGTCCGCTAGCGGGGCGCCCGAGAGATACGCAGTATTTT
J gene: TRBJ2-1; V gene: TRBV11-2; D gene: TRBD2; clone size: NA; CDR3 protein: CASGFGPGGREQFF; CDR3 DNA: TGTGCCAGCGGCTTCGGACCGGGAGGTCGTGAGCAGTTCTTC
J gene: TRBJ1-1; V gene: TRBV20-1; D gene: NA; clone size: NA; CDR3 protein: CSARGRMNTEAFF; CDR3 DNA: TGCAGTGCTAGAGGACGGATGAACACTGAAGCTTTCTTT
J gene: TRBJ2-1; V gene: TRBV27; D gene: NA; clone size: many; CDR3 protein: CASSLFGSSYNEQFF; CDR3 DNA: TGTGCCAGCAGTCTATTTGGGAGCTCCTACAATGAGCAGTTCTTC
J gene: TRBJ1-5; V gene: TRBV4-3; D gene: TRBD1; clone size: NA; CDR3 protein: CASSQDSGGTGQPQHF; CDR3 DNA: TGCGCCAGCAGCCAAGATTCGGGGGGGACAGGCCAGCCCCAGCATTTT
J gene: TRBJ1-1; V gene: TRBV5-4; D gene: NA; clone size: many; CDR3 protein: CASSRNRDDAFF; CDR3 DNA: TGTGCCAGCAGCAGGAACCGGGACGACGCTTTCTTT
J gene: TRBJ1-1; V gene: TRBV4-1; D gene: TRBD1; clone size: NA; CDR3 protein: CASSQAYGQGGPYTEAFF; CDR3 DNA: TGCGCCAGCAGCCAGGCCTACGGACAGGGGGGGCCATACACTGAAGCTTTCTTT
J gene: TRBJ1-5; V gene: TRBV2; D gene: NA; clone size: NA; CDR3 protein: CASSEAWGRNSNQPQHF; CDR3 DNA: TGTGCCAGCAGTGAAGCCTGGGGACGGAATAGCAATCAGCCCCAGCATTTT
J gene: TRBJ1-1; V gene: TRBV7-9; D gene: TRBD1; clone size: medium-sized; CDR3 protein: CASSKGQGGAEAFF; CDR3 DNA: TGTGCCAGCAGCAAGGGACAGGGTGGTGCTGAAGCTTTCTTT
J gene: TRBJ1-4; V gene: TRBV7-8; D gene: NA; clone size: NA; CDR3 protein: CASSLVGHVNEKLFF; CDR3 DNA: TGTGCCAGCAGCTTAGTGGGACACGTCAATGAAAAACTGTTTTTT
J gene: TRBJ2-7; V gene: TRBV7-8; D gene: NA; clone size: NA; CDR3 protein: CASSPKGGLSSYEQYF; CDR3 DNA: TGTGCCAGCAGCCCAAAAGGGGGGTTGAGCTCCTACGAGCAGTACTTC
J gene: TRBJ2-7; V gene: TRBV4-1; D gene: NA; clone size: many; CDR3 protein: CASSQRTGPYEQYF; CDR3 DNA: TGCGCCAGCAGCCAAAGGACGGGTCCCTACGAGCAGTACTTC
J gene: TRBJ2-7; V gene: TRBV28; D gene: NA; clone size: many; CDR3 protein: CASNLREMGSYEQYF; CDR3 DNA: TGTGCCAGCAATCTCCGGGAGATGGGGTCCTACGAGCAGTACTTC
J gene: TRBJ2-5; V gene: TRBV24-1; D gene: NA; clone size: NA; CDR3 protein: CAPCEETQYF; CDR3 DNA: TGTGCCCCCTGCGAGGAGACCCAGTACTTC
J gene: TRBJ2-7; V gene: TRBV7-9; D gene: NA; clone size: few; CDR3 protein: CASSAQGAEQYF; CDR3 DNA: TGTGCCAGCAGTGCACAGGGTGCCGAGCAGTACTTC
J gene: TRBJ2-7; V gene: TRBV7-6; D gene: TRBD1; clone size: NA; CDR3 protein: CASSLVGQAPYEQYF; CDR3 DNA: TGTGCCAGCAGCTTGGTTGGACAGGCTCCCTACGAGCAGTACTTC
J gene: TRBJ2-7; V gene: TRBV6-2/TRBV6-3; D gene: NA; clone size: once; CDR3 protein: CASSNARASPYEQYF; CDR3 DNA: TGTGCCAGCAGCAACGCCCGGGCCTCCCCCTACGAGCAGTACTTC
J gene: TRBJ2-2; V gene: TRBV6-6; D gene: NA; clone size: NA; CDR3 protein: CASPSGTGELFF; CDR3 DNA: TGTGCCAGCCCGAGCGGCACCGGGGAGCTGTTTTTT
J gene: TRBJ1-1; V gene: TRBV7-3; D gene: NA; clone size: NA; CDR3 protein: CASSLNPRGNTEAFF; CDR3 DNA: TGTGCCAGCAGCTTAAATCCGAGAGGGAACACTGAAGCTTTCTTT
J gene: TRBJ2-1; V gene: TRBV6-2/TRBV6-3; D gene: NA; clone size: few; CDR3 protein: CASSTGPRNEQFF; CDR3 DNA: TGTGCCAGCAGTACGGGACCGCGCAATGAGCAGTTCTTC
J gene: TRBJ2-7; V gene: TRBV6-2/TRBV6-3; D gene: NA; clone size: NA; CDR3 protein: CASSRRGSYEQYF; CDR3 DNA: TGTGCCAGCAGCCGCAGGGGCTCCTACGAGCAGTACTTC
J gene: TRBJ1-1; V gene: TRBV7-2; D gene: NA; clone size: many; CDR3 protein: CASSLYRDPNTEAFF; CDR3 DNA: TGTGCCAGCAGCTTATACAGGGACCCGAACACTGAAGCTTTCTTT
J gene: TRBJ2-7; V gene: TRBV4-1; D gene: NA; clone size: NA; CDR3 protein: CASSPTFGSEQYF; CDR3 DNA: TGCGCCAGCAGCCCAACATTCGGAAGCGAGCAGTACTTC
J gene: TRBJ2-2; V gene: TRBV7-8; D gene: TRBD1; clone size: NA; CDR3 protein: CASSYTNRGSNTGELFF; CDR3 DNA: TGTGCCAGCAGCTATACTAACAGGGGGTCGAACACCGGGGAGCTGTTTTTT
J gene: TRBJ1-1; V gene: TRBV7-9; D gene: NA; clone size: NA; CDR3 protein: CASSSGTEAFF; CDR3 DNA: TGTGCCAGCAGCTCCGGGACTGAAGCTTTCTTT
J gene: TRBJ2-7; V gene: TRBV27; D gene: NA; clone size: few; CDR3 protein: CASSLYSVEGSSYEQYF; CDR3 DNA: TGTGCCAGCAGTTTATACTCGGTCGAGGGGAGCTCCTACGAGCAGTACTTC